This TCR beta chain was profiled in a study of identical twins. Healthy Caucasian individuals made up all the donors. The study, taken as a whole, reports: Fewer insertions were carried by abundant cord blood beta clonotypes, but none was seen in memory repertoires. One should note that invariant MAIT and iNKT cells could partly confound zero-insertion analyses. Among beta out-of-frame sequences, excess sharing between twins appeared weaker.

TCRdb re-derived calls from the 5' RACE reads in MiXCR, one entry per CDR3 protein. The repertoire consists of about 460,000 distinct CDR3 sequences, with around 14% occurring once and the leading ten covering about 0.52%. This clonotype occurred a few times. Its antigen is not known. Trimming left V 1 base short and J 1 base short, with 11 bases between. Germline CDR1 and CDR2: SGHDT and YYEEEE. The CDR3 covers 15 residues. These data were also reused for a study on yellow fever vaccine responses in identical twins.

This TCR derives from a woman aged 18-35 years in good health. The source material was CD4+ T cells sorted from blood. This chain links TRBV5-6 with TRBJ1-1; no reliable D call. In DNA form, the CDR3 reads TGTGCCAGCAGCTTGATGGACCGGGCGAACACTGAAGCTTTCTTT. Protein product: CASSLMDRANTEAFF.